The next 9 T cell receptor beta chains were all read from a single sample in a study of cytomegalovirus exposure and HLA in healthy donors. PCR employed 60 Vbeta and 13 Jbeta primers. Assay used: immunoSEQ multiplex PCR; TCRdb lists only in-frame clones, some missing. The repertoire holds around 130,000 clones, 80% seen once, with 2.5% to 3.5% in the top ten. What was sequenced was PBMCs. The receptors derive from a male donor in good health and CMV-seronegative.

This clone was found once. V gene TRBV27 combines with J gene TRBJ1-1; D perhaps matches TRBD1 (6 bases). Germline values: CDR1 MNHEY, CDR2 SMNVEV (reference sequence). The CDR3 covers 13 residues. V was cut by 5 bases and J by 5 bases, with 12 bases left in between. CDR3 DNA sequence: TGTGCCAGCAGTCTTACAGGGAGAACTGAAGCTTTCTTT. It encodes CASSLTGRTEAFF.

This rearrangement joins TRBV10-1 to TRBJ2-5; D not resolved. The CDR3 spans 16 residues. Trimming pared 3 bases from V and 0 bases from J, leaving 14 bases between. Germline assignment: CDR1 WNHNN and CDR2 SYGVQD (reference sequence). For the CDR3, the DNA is TGCGCCAGCAGTGAAGACGCGGAACCGTACCAAGAGACCCAGTACTTC. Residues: CASSEDAEPYQETQYF.

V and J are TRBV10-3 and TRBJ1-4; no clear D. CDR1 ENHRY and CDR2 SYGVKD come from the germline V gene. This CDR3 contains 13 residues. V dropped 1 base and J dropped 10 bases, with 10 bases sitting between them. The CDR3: CAISEFRIAKLFF. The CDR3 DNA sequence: TGTGCCATCAGTGAGTTTCGGATAGCAAAACTGTTTTTT.

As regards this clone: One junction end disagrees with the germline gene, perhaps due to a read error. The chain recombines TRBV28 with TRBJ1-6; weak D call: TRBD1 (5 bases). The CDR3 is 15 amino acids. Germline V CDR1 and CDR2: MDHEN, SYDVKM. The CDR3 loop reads CASSSRDSLVSPLYF. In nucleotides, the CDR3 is TGTGCCAGCAGTTCCAGGGATAGCCTAGTTTCACCCCTCTACTTT.

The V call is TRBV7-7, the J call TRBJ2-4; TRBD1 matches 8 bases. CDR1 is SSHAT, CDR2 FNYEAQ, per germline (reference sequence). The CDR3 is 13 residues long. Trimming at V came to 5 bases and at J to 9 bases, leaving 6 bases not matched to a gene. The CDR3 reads CASSHWDRPIQYF. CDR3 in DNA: TGTGCCAGCAGCCACTGGGACAGGCCCATTCAGTACTTC.

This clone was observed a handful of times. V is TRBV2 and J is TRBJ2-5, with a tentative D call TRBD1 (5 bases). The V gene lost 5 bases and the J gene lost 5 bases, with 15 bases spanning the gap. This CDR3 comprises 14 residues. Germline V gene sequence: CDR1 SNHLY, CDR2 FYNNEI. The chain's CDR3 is CASSRTSQRETQYF. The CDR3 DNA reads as TGTGCCAGCAGTCGGACAAGTCAGAGGGAGACCCAGTACTTC.

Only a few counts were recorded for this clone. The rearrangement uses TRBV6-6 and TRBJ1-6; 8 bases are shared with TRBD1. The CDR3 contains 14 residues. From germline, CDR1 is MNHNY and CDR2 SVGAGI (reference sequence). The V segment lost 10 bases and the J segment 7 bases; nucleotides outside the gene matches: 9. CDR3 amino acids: CATLTGARNSPLHF. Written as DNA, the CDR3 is TGTGCCACCCTGACAGGGGCGCGGAATTCACCCCTCCACTTT.

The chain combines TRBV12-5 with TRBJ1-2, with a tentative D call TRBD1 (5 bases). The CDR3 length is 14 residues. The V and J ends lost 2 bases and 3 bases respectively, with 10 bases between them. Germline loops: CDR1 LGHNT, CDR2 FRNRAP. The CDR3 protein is CASGLTRVHYGYTF. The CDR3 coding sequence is TGTGCTAGTGGTTTGACCAGGGTGCACTATGGCTACACCTTC.

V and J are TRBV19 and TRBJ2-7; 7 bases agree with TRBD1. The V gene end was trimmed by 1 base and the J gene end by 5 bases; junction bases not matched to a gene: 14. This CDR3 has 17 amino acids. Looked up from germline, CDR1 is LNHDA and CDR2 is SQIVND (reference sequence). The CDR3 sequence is CASSIGFRDSLLDEQYF. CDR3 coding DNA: TGTGCCAGTAGTATAGGATTTAGGGACAGCCTTCTCGACGAGCAGTACTTC.